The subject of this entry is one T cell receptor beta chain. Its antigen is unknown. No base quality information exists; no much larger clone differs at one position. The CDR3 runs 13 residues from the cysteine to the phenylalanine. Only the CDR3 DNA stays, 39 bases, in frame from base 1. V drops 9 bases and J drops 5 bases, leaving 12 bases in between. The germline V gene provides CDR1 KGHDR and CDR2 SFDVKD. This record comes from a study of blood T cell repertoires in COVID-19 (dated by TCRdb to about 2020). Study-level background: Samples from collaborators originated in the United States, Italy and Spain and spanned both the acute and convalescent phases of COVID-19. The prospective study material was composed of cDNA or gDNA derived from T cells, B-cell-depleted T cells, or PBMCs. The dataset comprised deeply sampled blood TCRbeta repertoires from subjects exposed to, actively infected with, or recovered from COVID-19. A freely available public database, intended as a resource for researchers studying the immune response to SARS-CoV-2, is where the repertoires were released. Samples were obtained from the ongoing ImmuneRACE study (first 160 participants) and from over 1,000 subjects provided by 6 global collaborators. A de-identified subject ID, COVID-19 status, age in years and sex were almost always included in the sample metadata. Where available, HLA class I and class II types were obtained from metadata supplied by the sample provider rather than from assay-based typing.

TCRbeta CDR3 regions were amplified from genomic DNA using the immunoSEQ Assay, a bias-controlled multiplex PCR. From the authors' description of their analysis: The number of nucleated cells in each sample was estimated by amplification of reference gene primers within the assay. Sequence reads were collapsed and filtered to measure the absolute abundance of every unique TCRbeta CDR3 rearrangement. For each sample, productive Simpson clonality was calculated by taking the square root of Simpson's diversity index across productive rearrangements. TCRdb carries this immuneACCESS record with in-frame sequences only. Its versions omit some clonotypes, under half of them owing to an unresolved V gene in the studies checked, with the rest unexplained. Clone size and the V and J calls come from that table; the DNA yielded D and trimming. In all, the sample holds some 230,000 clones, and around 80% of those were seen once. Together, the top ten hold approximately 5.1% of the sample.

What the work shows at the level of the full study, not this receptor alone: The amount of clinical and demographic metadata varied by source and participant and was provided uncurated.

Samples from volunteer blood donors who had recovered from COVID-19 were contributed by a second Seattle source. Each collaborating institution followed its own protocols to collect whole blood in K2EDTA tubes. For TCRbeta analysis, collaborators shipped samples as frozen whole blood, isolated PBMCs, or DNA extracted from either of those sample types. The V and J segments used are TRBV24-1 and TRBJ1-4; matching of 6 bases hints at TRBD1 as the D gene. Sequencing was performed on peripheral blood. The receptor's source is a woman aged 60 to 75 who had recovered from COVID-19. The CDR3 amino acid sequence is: CATERTVNEKLFF. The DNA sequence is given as TGTGCCACCGAAAGGACAGTGAATGAAAAACTGTTTTTT.